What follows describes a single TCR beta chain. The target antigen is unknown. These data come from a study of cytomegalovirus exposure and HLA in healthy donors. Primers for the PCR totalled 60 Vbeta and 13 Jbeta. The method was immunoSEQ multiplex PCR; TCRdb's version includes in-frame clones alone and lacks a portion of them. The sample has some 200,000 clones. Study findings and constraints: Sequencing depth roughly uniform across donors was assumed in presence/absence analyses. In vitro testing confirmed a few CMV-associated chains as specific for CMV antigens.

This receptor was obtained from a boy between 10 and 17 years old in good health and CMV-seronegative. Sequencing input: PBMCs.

The CDR3, as DNA: TGTGCCAGCAGCCTAGACAGTCCAACTAATGAAAAACTGTTTTTT. Translated, it gives CASSLDSPTNEKLFF. The chain links TRBV7-9 to TRBJ1-4, with a weak D call TRBD1 (5 bases). V lost 5 bases, J lost 0 bases, and 10 bases lay in between. The germline V gene has CDR1 SEHNR and CDR2 FQNEAQ (reference sequence). The CDR3 loop spans 15 amino acids.